This section outlines one T cell receptor beta chain sequence together with its context. Its antigen is not known. These data originate in a study of graft-versus-host responses after intestinal transplantation. Study at large: Multivisceral, liver-intestinal, or isolated intestinal grafts went to recipients. For 2 to 4 years after anti-thymocyte globulin induction, all recipients took tacrolimus and steroids. Overall study findings and caveats: Detected in recipient marrow were GvH clones, some of which were first observed in ileum or blood.

Sequencing used immunoSEQ multiplex PCR; TCRdb keeps in-frame clones, though not all of them. This sample has about 120,000 clones; around 95% occur once, and the top ten carry around 3%. CDR3 length: 15 residues. The germline V gene has CDR1 MDHEN and CDR2 SYDVKM. V lost 6 bases to trimming and J lost 4 bases, with 18 bases between them. This receptor was taken from a human donor who received an intestinal transplant. V is TRBV28 and J is TRBJ1-1; no clear D gene. The sequences come from unstimulated CD8+ T cells sorted from spleen or lymph node cells, collected before intestinal transplant. The CDR3 DNA is TGTGCCAGCAGCCTCGAGTTGATGGTCTCCACTGAAGCTTTCTTT. Amino acids: CASSLELMVSTEAFF.